Listed here are 11 T cell receptor beta chains from one sample, sequenced in a study of cytomegalovirus exposure and HLA in healthy donors. Produced via immunoSEQ multiplex PCR; TCRdb's table is partial and in-frame only. The sample holds 150,000 to 200,000 clones; 86% are singletons and the top ten take over 1.1%. Sequencing used PBMCs. These receptors originate from a woman in her late teens or twenties in good health and CMV-seronegative.

The chain employs TRBV18 and TRBJ2-7; TRBD2 matches at 14 bases. The V gene end was trimmed by 8 bases and the J gene end by 5 bases; junction bases not matched to a gene: 5. The CDR3 covers 14 residues. CDR1 KGHSH and CDR2 LQKENI come from the germline V gene. CDR3 region: CASKGLAGVDEQYF. As DNA, the CDR3 is TGTGCCAGCAAGGGACTAGCGGGAGTCGACGAGCAGTACTTC.

The V gene is TRBV5-8, the J gene TRBJ1-1, with TRBD1 matching over 8 bases. The CDR3 is made up of 16 amino acids. In germline, CDR1 is SGHTS, CDR2 YDEGEE. V lost 2 bases to trimming and J lost 3 bases; unmatched junction nucleotides: 9. For the CDR3, the DNA is TGTGCCAGCAGCTTTGCGACAGGGGTTAGGTACACTGAAGCTTTCTTT. It yields the protein CASSFATGVRYTEAFF.

The V call is TRBV5-4, the J call TRBJ2-1, with D possibly matching TRBD2 (5 bases). The V and J ends lost 6 bases and 0 bases respectively, with 16 bases between them. This CDR3 is built from 16 residues. Germline CDR1 SGHNT, CDR2 YYREEE (reference sequence). For the CDR3, the DNA is TGTGCCAGCAATCCCGGCGACACTAGCTCCTACAATGAGCAGTTCTTC. Residues: CASNPGDTSSYNEQFF. The full variable domain, completed using reference TRBV5-4 and TRBJ2-1, is ETGVTQSPTHLIKTRGQQVTLRCSSQSGHNTVSWYQQALGQGPQFIFQYYREEENGRGNFPPRFSGLQFPNYSSELNVNALELDDSALYLCASNPGDTSSYNEQFFGPGTRLTVL.

V and J are TRBV4-2 and TRBJ2-7; 7 nucleotides agree with TRBD2. CDR3 length: 15 amino acids. CDR1 LGHNA and CDR2 YNFKEQ come from the germline V gene. V was pared by 1 base and J by 0 bases, with 3 bases of the junction left unmatched. CDR3 in DNA: TGTGCCAGCAGCCAAGCTAGCGGAAGCTCCTACGAGCAGTACTTC. Residues: CASSQASGSSYEQYF.

CDR3 bases: TGTGCCAGCAGCCAAGATCAGTTTGGACAGGGGCTGACAGATACGCAGTATTTT. Translated: CASSQDQFGQGLTDTQYF. This chain links TRBV14 with TRBJ2-3; 9 nucleotides line up with TRBD1. CDR3 length equals 18 residues. CDR1 is SGHDN and CDR2 is FVKESK in the germline V gene. With V trimmed by 0 bases and J by 3 bases, 10 bases remained unmatched.

This rearrangement joins TRBV4-1 to TRBJ2-1, with 13 bases aligning to TRBD2. The CDR3 runs to 17 residues. CDR1 MGHRA and CDR2 YSYEKL come from the germline V gene. V shed 0 bases, J shed 6 bases, and the junction held 5 bases outside the gene matches. The CDR3 region is CASSQDQGLAGFNEQFF. CDR3 nucleotide sequence: TGCGCCAGCAGCCAAGATCAGGGACTAGCGGGGTTCAATGAGCAGTTCTTC.

This clone occurred once. This same CDR3 is encoded by further DNA sequences in the sample. The chain joins TRBV5-1 to TRBJ2-2; the D gene is possibly TRBD2 (6 bases). Between the trimmed V and J ends, which lost 2 bases and 1 base, there was a span of 9 bases. Germline V gene data show CDR1 as SGHRS and CDR2 as YFSETQ. The CDR3 runs to 15 residues. The CDR3 sequence: CASSLGGMNTGELFF. The CDR3, as DNA: TGCGCCAGCAGCTTAGGAGGGATGAACACCGGGGAGCTGTTTTTT. Filled out from reference TRBV5-1 and TRBJ2-2, the complete variable domain reads KAGVTQTPRYLIKTRGQQVTLSCSPISGHRSVSWYQQTPGQGLQFLFEYFSETQRNKGNFPGRFSGRQFSNSRSEMNVSTLELGDSALYLCASSLGGMNTGELFFGEGSRLTVL.

This chain uses TRBV6-5 with TRBJ2-1, with 8 bases lining up with TRBD1. There are 16 residues in the CDR3. Per germline, CDR1 MNHEY and CDR2 SVGAGI. After removal of 2 bases from V and 6 bases from J, the junction contained 9 bases not matched to a gene. CDR3 sequence reads: CASSYLLTGAPNEQFF. In DNA form, the CDR3 reads TGTGCCAGCAGTTACCTACTGACAGGGGCGCCCAATGAGCAGTTCTTC.

This clone is a singleton in its sample. The chain couples TRBV2 to TRBJ2-3, with 8 bases identical to TRBD1. Germline loops: CDR1 SNHLY, CDR2 FYNNEI. The CDR3 runs 15 residues. The ends lost 5 bases at V and 4 bases at J; junction bases unmatched: 8. CDR3 amino acids: CASSILGQGADTQYF. The CDR3 DNA reads as TGTGCCAGCAGTATTTTAGGACAGGGAGCAGATACGCAGTATTTT.

The V call is TRBV13, the J call TRBJ1-1; 8 positions match TRBD1. The junction had 6 bases not matched to a gene; V was cut back by 5 bases and J by 1 base. The V gene's germline CDR1 is PRHDT and CDR2 FYEKMQ (reference sequence). This CDR3 is built from 15 residues. The CDR3 spells CASSIGTGGNTEAFF. The CDR3, as DNA: TGTGCCAGCAGCATCGGGACAGGAGGGAACACTGAAGCTTTCTTT.

CDR3 nucleotides: TGTGCCAGCAGCCTTATCCGAGACTACACCGGGGAGCTGTTTTTT. Translated, it gives CASSLIRDYTGELFF. The chain joins TRBV5-6 to TRBJ2-2; D unresolved. This CDR3 is 15 amino acids long. In germline, CDR1 is SGHDT, CDR2 YYEEEE. Trimming left V 4 bases short and J 3 bases short, with 13 bases between.